Listed here are 14 T cell receptor beta chains from one sample, sequenced in a study of blood T cell repertoires in COVID-19. Libraries were prepared by immunoSEQ multiplex PCR; TCRdb keeps only in-frame clonotypes and omits some of them. The sample contains about 140,000 clones, around 84% of which appear only once. Sequencing was performed on peripheral blood. The receptor set was obtained from a woman aged 60-75 years with acute or convalescent COVID-19.

This clone was picked up one time. The V and J genes are TRBV15 and TRBJ2-3, with D unresolved. Between the trimmed V and J ends, which lost 0 bases and 6 bases, there was a span of 7 bases. The germline gives CDR1 LNHNV, CDR2 YYDKDF (reference sequence). This CDR3 contains 13 residues. CDR3 protein: CATSRDSRDTQYF. For the CDR3, the DNA is TGTGCCACCAGCAGAGATTCCAGGGATACGCAGTATTTT.

The chain has TRBV20-1 and TRBJ2-7, with 7 bases matching TRBD1. The CDR3 length is 13 residues. V shed 3 bases, J shed 3 bases, and the junction held 5 bases outside the gene matches. Looked up from germline, CDR1 is DFQATT and CDR2 is SNEGSKA (reference sequence). The CDR3 nucleotides are TGCAGTGCTAGTGACAGGGCAGGCTACGAGCAGTACTTC. Translation gives CSASDRAGYEQYF.

The rearrangement uses TRBV10-3 and TRBJ2-3; 8 positions agree with TRBD2. Per germline, CDR1 ENHRY and CDR2 SYGVKD. The V segment lost 4 bases and the J segment 2 bases; nucleotides outside the gene matches: 8. The CDR3 is 16 residues long. The CDR3 reads CAISAGGDRTTDTQYF. DNA for the CDR3: TGTGCCATCAGTGCGGGGGGGGACCGGACCACAGATACGCAGTATTTT.

The genes are TRBV7-8 and TRBJ2-2, with D maybe TRBD1 (5 bases). V was shortened by 4 bases and J by 3 bases, with 15 bases between the two germline ends. The germline CDR1 and CDR2 sequences are SGHVS and FQNEAQ. The CDR3 loop spans 16 amino acids. The CDR3, as DNA: TGTGCCAGCAGCTACCCCCAGGGTAGGCACACCGGGGAGCTGTTTTTT. It translates to CASSYPQGRHTGELFF. The whole variable domain, filled in from reference TRBV7-8 and TRBJ2-2, reads GAGVSQSPRYKVAKRGQDVALRCDPISGHVSLFWYQQALGQGPEFLTYFQNEAQLDKSGLPSDRFFAERPEGSVSTLKIQRTQQEDSAVYLCASSYPQGRHTGELFFGEGSRLTVL.

V usage is TRBV5-5 and J usage is TRBJ2-7, with D perhaps TRBD1 (5 bases). The V end was cut by 7 bases, the J end by 3 bases, with 14 bases between. Germline loops: CDR1 SGHKS, CDR2 YYEKEE (reference sequence). CDR3 length: 13 amino acids. CDR3 DNA: TGTGCCAGCGGTGACAGTGTGGGCTACGAGCAGTACTTC. This gives the protein CASGDSVGYEQYF.

The V call is TRBV19, the J call TRBJ1-3; D possibly corresponds to TRBD1 (5 bases). The germline V gene has CDR1 LNHDA and CDR2 SQIVND (reference sequence). This CDR3 comprises 17 residues. CDR3 sequence (DNA): TGTGCTGTCGGCCGAAGGGGAAACGTAGGCTCTGGAAACACCATATATTTT. Translating it yields CAVGRRGNVGSGNTIYF.

The V call is TRBV24-1, the J call TRBJ2-7; tentatively, D is TRBD1 (5 bases). This CDR3 is built from 17 residues. Germline CDR1 reads KGHDR; CDR2 reads SFDVKD. Trimming removed 3 bases at V and 5 bases at J, with 22 bases between. CDR3 sequence (DNA): TGTGCCACCAGTGATCCTAGATCGTCGGGCAGGGCCCACGAGCAGTACTTC. Translating gives CATSDPRSSGRAHEQYF.

This clone has more than one count but fewer than ten. This chain joins TRBV5-1 and TRBJ2-5; TRBD2 matches 8 bases. The CDR3 extends over 15 amino acids. V shed 5 bases, J shed 2 bases, and the junction held 8 bases outside the gene matches. Germline V gene data show CDR1 as SGHRS and CDR2 as YFSETQ. CDR3 bases: TGCGCCAGCAGGCAAAGTGCGGGGGGTCAAGAGACCCAGTACTTC. Its protein is CASRQSAGGQETQYF.

The chain carries TRBV4-2 and TRBJ2-3; D perhaps matches TRBD2 (6 bases). This CDR3 contains 15 residues. The germline V gene has CDR1 LGHNA and CDR2 YNFKEQ. The V end lost 5 bases, the J end lost 2 bases, and 14 bases lay between the germline ends. CDR3 coding DNA: TGTGCCAGCAGCACCTCTAGCGTTGCCACAGATACGCAGTATTTT. This sequence encodes CASSTSSVATDTQYF.

This clone was seen just once. The CDR3 sequence: CASSFAELDLTDTQYF. The CDR3 DNA reads TGTGCCAGCAGCTTTGCGGAGCTAGACCTCACAGATACGCAGTATTTT. The genes are TRBV12-1 and TRBJ2-3; TRBD2 reflects the table's D call only, with no check against the DNA. TRBV12-1 has pseudogene status. This CDR3 region has 16 residues.

V gene TRBV4-1 combines with J gene TRBJ1-4; the match to TRBD1 covers 10 bases. The CDR3 has 16 amino acids. CDR1 is MGHRA, CDR2 YSYEKL, per germline. With V trimmed by 3 bases and J by 4 bases, 5 bases remained unmatched. The CDR3 DNA sequence: TGCGCCAGCAGCCAGACTGGGACAGGGGATAATGAAAAACTGTTTTTT. As protein: CASSQTGTGDNEKLFF.

This clone was seen just once. The V gene is TRBV19, the J gene TRBJ2-5, with a possible D match to TRBD1 (6 bases). Germline CDR1 reads LNHDA; CDR2 reads SQIVND (reference sequence). The CDR3 has 14 residues. Trimming took 6 bases from V and 5 from J, leaving 16 bases between them. Here the CDR3 reads CASSLQGMGETQYF. CDR3 DNA sequence: TGTGCCAGTAGCCTACAGGGAATGGGCGAGACCCAGTACTTC.

The chain is built from TRBV21-1 and TRBJ1-2. TRBV21-1 is tagged as a pseudogene. The CDR3 is 18 residues long. CDR3 in DNA: TGTGCCAGCAGCAAACTGGTCGTCAGGATCATCCCATCGGGAGGCTACACCTTC. It translates to CASSKLVVRIIPSGGYTF.

This clone is a singleton in its sample. CDR3 amino acids: CASRQSGGATHEQFF. For the CDR3, the DNA is TGTGCCAGCAGACAAAGCGGGGGGGCCACGCATGAGCAGTTCTTC. The chain links TRBV11-2 to TRBJ2-1; 10 bases map to TRBD2. This CDR3 spans 15 amino acids. Unmatched junction bases numbered 10, after V lost 6 bases and J lost 8 bases. The germline CDR1 and CDR2 sequences are SGHAT and FQNNGV.